The clone carrying this T cell receptor delta chain is labeled large (0.1 to 1%). TCRdb reran clone calling via CATT on the RT-PCR reads. In the table there are 600 to 850 delta-chain clones, around 11% of which are singletons. This entry comes from a study of gamma-delta T cells after stem cell transplantation. Germline assignment: CDR1 TSWWSYY and CDR2 QGS. This CDR3 contains 21 residues. V lost 2 bases and J lost 7, with 35 bases in between. The source of this sequence is a human donor. It is not recorded whose cells these are; they may come from a transplant donor. This table probably holds off-target reads from a library built for another chain. The rearrangement joins TRDV1 to TRDJ1; D may match TRDD2 or TRDD3 (7 bases each). Input material: gamma-delta T cells. DNA of the CDR3: TGTGCTCTTGGGGAAGCCTCCTTCCTGCTGACTTACTGGGGCCCTCCGGGTAAACTCATCTTT. This encodes CALGEASFLLTYWGPPGKLIF.